Listed here are 18 T cell receptor beta chains from one sample, sequenced in a study of CD8 T cells in Susac syndrome. Random hexamers were used to reverse transcribe roughly 0.45 to 1 ug of RNA. MiXCR was run by TCRdb on the immunoSEQ multiplex PCR reads, yielding one entry per CDR3 protein. The sample shows around 160,000 distinct CDR3 sequences, around 95% of them seen only once. Sequences were obtained from CD4+ T cells from PBMCs. The receptors originated from a human donor in good health.

The gene calls are TRBV7-2 and TRBJ2-1; TRBD1 or TRBD2 may be the D gene (5 bases each). V gave up 5 bases and J gave up 6 bases, with 17 bases separating them. Per the germline V gene, CDR1 is SGHTA and CDR2 is FQGNSA. The CDR3 loop spans 15 amino acids. The CDR3 region is CASSPTRGLSNEQFF. The CDR3 coding sequence is TGTGCCAGCAGCCCGACGAGGGGCCTTAGCAATGAGCAGTTCTTC.

The chain couples TRBV7-2 to TRBJ1-5, with a possible D match to TRBD1 (6 bases). Germline CDR1 and CDR2: SGHTA and FQGNSA. V was pared by 3 bases and J by 6 bases, with 12 bases between. This CDR3 has 14 amino acids. The CDR3 sequence is CASSFLQGGQPQHF. Here the CDR3 DNA reads TGTGCCAGCAGCTTTCTACAGGGAGGTCAGCCCCAGCATTTT.

This chain connects TRBV3-1 to TRBJ1-2, with D hard to call. The CDR3 runs to 12 residues. V shed 4 bases and J shed 8 bases, with 11 bases lying between them. Germline V gene sequence: CDR1 LGHDT, CDR2 YNNKEL (reference sequence). This chain's CDR3 is CASSLLVWGYTF. CDR3 coding DNA: TGTGCCAGCAGCCTACTAGTGTGGGGCTACACCTTC. The full variable domain, in which reference TRBV3-1 and TRBJ1-2 provide the parts outside the CDR3, is DTAVSQTPKYLVTQMGNDKSIKCEQNLGHDTMYWYKQDSKKFLKIMFSYNNKELIINETVPNRFSPKSPDKAHLNLHINSLELGDSAVYFCASSLLVWGYTFGSGTRLTVV.

J is TRBJ2-4 and V is TRBV28; either TRBD1 or TRBD2 may fit D (6 bases each). From germline, CDR1 is MDHEN and CDR2 SYDVKM. The CDR3 length is 14 residues. The V end was cut by 6 bases, the J end by 7 bases, with 16 bases between. The CDR3 DNA reads TGTGCCAGCAGGCAAGGGGGGAGTGGGAACATTCAGTACTTC. Protein sequence: CASRQGGSGNIQYF. Together with reference TRBV28 and TRBJ2-4, the CDR3 gives the full variable domain: DVKVTQSSRYLVKRTGEKVFLECVQDMDHENMFWYRQDPGLGLRLIYFSYDVKMKEKGDIPEGYSVSREKKERFSLILESASTNQTSMYLCASRQGGSGNIQYFGAGTRLSVL.

A note on this clonotype: Relative to the germline gene, one junction end is altered; a read error may explain this. The J gene is TRBJ2-7, the V gene TRBV25-1; tentative D call: TRBD1 (6 bases). CDR3 size: 11 residues. From germline, CDR1 is MGHDK and CDR2 SYGVNS. The CDR3 DNA sequence: TGTGCCAGCAACCCCGGGACATCTCTCTTCTTC. Its translation: CASNPGTSLFF.

DNA for the CDR3: TGTGCCAGCGCATTCGGACTCACAGATACGCAGTATTTT. This gives the protein CASAFGLTDTQYF. The chain carries TRBV3-1 and TRBJ2-3; the D gene is possibly TRBD2 (5 bases). V dropped 8 bases and J dropped 2 bases, with 11 bases sitting between them. This CDR3 is 13 amino acids long. Germline assignment: CDR1 LGHDT and CDR2 YNNKEL (reference sequence).

The genes are TRBV12-3 or TRBV12-4 and TRBJ1-2; D unclear. Trimming removed 6 bases at V and 2 bases at J, with 13 bases between. This CDR3 comprises 14 residues. The CDR3 coding sequence is TGTGCCAGCAGATACGACGGAAAAAACTATGGCTACACCTTC. Its protein product is CASRYDGKNYGYTF.

The chain links TRBV4-2 to TRBJ1-6; D gene unclear. Trimming took 0 bases from V and 8 from J, leaving 17 bases between them. The CDR3 totals 17 residues. Germline loops: CDR1 LGHNA, CDR2 YNFKEQ. The CDR3 bases are TGTGCCAGCAGCCAAGAGGAGGGATCGGTAGTCTATTCACCCCTCCACTTT. Protein sequence: CASSQEEGSVVYSPLHF.

V and J are TRBV9 and TRBJ2-1; D could derive from TRBD1 or TRBD2 (5 bases each). Trimming cost V 2 bases and J 7 bases, with 10 bases left between them. The CDR3 is 13 residues long. Germline values: CDR1 SGDLS, CDR2 YYNGEE. In DNA form, the CDR3 reads TGTGCCAGCAGCGTCCAGGGACGGAATGAGCAGTTCTTC. This encodes CASSVQGRNEQFF.

V gene TRBV7-9 combines with J gene TRBJ1-4; D ambiguous. V lost 1 base to trimming and J lost 0 bases, with 6 bases between them. Germline V gene data show CDR1 as SEHNR and CDR2 as FQNEAQ (reference sequence). This CDR3 is built from 15 residues. The CDR3 sequence: CASSLDGSTNEKLFF. Here the CDR3 DNA reads TGTGCCAGCAGCTTAGACGGATCAACTAATGAAAAACTGTTTTTT.

The chain recombines TRBV5-1 with TRBJ2-7; 9 bases fit TRBD2. CDR3 length: 15 amino acids. The germline V gene encodes CDR1 SGHRS and CDR2 YFSETQ. With 1 base clipped from V and 2 bases from J, the junction kept 4 bases outside the gene matches. The CDR3 DNA reads as TGCGCCAGCAGCTTGACGTCTAGCGGGGCCTACGAGCAGTACTTC. Encoded protein: CASSLTSSGAYEQYF.

The rearrangement uses TRBV2 and TRBJ1-2; the match to TRBD1 covers 7 bases. The CDR3 length is 13 residues. Per germline, CDR1 SNHLY and CDR2 FYNNEI. With 7 bases clipped from V and 2 bases from J, the junction kept 4 bases outside the gene matches. For the CDR3, the DNA is TGTGCCAGCACATCACAGGGGAACTATGGCTACACCTTC. This translates into CASTSQGNYGYTF.

The CDR3 coding sequence is TGTGCCTGGAGTGTATTGGACAGGGAAGGATCACCCCTCCACTTT. Translated: CAWSVLDREGSPLHF. This rearrangement joins TRBV30 to TRBJ1-6, with 8 bases lining up with TRBD1. Germline loops: CDR1 GTSNPN, CDR2 SVGIG (reference sequence). The junction had 8 bases not matched to a gene; V was cut back by 0 bases and J by 10 bases. The CDR3 runs 15 residues.

The V call is TRBV3-1, the J call TRBJ2-7, with D perhaps TRBD1 (6 bases). Trimming took off 0 bases at V and 6 bases at J, with 18 bases between the two ends. CDR3 length: 16 residues. CDR1 and CDR2 from the germline V gene are LGHDT and YNNKEL (reference sequence). The CDR3 DNA reads TGTGCCAGCAGCCAAGAATTCCGTGGGGGCCGAGCCGAGCAGTACTTC. This translates into CASSQEFRGGRAEQYF.

The chain recombines TRBV27 with TRBJ2-1, with 7 nucleotides matching TRBD1. CDR1 and CDR2 from the germline V gene are MNHEY and SMNVEV (reference sequence). The CDR3 is 14 amino acids. The V gene end was trimmed by 2 bases and the J gene end by 6 bases; junction bases not matched to a gene: 4. This CDR3 is CASSLRTGGNEQFF. CDR3 in DNA: TGTGCCAGCAGTTTAAGGACAGGCGGCAATGAGCAGTTCTTC.

The chain carries TRBV20-1 and TRBJ1-1; D might be TRBD1 (6 bases). The ends were cut back, 6 bases at V and 0 bases at J, with 11 bases in the middle. This CDR3 contains 13 residues. Germline-derived CDR1 and CDR2 are DFQATT and SNEGSKA (reference sequence). The CDR3 here is CSAQDSLNTEAFF. The DNA of the CDR3 is TGCAGTGCCCAGGACAGCCTGAACACTGAAGCTTTCTTT.

V gene TRBV14 combines with J gene TRBJ2-5, with 7 bases aligning to TRBD1. Trimming at V came to 2 bases and at J to 5 bases, leaving 5 bases not matched to a gene. The CDR3 sequence is 14 residues long. The germline gives CDR1 SGHDN, CDR2 FVKESK. The CDR3 spells CASSQRDSPETQYF. The DNA for the CDR3 is TGTGCCAGCAGCCAAAGGGACAGCCCGGAGACCCAGTACTTC.

The chain uses TRBV20-1 and TRBJ1-6; D is unresolved. Trimming took 7 bases from V and 7 from J, leaving 14 bases between them. The CDR3 extends over 13 amino acids. Germline V gene sequence: CDR1 DFQATT, CDR2 SNEGSKA (reference sequence). The CDR3 DNA follows: TGCAGTGGCGTAGACACCTCGAATTCACCCCTCCACTTT. Translated: CSGVDTSNSPLHF.